This T cell receptor beta chain was identified in a study of circulating and synovial CD4+ cells in juvenile arthritis. General study findings and limits: Bulk blood CD4 repertoires were more diverse than these. Measured synovium overlap likely understates the true shared repertoire. Traditional Vbeta family usage analysis missed the pathogenic-like versus bulk difference. Bulk blood CD4 samples held at least an order of magnitude more or fewer genomes than CPL.

TCRdb keeps only in-frame clones here, not all; method: immunoSEQ multiplex PCR. The table includes about 32,000 clones, roughly 96% detected once. For this clone: Its specificity is unknown.

Material: CD4+ T cells from blood. The origin of this receptor is a human donor with juvenile idiopathic arthritis.

CDR3 in DNA: TGCAGTGCTAGAGAGACAGGGGAAACTTTCTTT. Protein: CSARETGETFF. The V gene is TRBV20-1, the J gene TRBJ1-1; TRBD1 aligns across 8 bases. The CDR3 consists of 11 residues. Germline assignment: CDR1 DFQATT and CDR2 SNEGSKA (reference sequence). The V gene end was trimmed by 0 bases and the J gene end by 12 bases; junction bases not matched to a gene: 3.